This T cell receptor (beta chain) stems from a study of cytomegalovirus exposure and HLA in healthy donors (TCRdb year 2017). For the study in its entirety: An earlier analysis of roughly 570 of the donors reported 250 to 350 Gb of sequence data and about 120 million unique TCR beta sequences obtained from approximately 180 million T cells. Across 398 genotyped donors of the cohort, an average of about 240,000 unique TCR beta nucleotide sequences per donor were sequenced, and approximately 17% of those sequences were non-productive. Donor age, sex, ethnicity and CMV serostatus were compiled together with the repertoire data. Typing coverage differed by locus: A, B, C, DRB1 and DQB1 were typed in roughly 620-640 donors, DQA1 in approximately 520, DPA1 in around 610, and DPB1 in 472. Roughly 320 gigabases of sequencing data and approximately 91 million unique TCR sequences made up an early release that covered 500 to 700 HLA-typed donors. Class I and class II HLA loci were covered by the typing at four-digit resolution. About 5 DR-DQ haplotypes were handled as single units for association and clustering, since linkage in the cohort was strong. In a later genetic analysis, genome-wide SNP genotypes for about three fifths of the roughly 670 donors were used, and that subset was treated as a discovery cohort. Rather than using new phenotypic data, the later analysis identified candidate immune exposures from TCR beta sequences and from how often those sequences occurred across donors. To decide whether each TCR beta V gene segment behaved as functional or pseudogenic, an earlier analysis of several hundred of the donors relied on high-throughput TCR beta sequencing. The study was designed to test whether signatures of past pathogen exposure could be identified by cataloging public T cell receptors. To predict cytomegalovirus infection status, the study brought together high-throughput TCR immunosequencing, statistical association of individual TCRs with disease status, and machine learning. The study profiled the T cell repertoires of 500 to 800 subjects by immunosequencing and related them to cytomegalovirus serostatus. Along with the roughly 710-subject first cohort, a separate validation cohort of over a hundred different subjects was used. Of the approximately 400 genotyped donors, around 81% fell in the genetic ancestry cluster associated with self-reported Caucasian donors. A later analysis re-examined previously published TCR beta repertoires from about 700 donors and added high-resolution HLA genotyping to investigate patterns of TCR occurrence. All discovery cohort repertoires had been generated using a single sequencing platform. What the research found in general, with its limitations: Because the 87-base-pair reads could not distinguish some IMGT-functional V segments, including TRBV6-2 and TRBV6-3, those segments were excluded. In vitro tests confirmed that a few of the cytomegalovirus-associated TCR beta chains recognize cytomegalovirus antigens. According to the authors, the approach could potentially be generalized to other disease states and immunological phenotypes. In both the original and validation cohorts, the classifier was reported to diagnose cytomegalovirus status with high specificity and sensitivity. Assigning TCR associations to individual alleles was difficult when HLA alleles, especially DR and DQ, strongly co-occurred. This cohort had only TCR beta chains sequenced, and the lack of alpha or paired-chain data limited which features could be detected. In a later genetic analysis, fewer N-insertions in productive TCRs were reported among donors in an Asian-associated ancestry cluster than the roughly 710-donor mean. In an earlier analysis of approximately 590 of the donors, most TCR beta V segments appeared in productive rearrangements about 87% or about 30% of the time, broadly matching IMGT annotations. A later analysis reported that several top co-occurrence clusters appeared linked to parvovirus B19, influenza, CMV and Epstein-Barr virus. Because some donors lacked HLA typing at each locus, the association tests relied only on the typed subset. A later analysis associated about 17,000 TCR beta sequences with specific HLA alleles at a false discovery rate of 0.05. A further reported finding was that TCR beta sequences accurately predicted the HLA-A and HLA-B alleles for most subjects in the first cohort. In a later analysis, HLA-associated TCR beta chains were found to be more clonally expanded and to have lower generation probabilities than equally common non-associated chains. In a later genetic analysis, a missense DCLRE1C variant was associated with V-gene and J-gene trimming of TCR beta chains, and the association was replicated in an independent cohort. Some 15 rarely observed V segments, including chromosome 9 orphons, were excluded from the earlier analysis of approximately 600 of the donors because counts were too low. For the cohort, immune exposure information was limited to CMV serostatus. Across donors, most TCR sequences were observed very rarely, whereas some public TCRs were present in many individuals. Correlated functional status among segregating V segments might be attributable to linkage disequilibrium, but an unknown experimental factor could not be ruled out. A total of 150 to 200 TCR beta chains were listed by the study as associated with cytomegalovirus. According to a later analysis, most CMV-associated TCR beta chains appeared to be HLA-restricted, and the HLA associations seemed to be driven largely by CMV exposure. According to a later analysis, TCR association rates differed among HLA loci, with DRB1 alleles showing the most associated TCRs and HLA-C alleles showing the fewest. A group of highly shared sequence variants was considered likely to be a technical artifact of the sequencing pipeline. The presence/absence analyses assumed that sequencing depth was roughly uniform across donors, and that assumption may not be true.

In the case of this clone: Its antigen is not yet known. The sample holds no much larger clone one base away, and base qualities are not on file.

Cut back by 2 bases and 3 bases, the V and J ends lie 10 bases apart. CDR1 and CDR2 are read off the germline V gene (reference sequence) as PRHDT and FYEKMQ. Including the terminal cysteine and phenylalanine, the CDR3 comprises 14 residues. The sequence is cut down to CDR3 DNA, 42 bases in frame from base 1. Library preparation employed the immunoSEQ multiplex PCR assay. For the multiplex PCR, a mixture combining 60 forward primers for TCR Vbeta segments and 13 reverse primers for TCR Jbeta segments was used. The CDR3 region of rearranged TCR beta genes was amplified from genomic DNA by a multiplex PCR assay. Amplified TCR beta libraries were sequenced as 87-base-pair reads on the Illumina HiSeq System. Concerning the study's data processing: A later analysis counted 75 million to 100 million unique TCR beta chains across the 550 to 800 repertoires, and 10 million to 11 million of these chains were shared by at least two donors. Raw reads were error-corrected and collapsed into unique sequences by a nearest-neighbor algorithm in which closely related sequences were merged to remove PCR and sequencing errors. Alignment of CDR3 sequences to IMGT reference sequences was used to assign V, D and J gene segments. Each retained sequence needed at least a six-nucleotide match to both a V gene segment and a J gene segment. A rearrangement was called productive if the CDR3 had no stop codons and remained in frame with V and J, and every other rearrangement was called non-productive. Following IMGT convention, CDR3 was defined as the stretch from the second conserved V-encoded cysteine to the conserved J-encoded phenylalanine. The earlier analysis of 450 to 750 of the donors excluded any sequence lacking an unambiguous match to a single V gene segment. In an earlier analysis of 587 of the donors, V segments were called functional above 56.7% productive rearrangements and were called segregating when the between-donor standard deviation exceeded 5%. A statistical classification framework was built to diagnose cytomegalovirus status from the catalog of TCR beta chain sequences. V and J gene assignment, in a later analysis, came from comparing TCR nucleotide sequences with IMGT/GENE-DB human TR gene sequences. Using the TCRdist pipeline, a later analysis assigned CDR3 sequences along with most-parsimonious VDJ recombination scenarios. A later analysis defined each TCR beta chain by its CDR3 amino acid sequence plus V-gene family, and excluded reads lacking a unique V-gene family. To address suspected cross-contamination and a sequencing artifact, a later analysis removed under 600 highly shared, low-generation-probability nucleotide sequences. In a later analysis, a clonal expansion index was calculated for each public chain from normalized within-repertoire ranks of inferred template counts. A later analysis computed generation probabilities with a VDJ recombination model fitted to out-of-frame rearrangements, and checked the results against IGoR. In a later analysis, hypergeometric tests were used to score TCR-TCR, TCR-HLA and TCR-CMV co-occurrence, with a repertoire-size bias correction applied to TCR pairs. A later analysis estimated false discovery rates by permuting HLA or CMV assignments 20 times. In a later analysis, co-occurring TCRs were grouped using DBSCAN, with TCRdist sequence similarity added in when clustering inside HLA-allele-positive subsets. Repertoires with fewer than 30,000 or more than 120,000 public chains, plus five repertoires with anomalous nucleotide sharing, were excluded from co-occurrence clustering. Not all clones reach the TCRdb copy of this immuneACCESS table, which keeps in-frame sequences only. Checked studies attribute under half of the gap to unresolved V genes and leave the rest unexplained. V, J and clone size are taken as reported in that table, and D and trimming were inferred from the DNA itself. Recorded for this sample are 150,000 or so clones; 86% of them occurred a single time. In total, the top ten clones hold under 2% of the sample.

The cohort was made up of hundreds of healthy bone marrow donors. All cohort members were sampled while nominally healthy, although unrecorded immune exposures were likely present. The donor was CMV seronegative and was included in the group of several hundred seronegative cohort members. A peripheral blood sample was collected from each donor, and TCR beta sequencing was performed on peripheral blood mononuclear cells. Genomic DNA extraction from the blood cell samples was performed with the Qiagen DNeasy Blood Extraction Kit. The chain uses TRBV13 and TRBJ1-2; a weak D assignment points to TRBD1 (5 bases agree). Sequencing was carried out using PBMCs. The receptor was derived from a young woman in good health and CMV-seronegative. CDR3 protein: CASSLRGEDYGYTF. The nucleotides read TGTGCCAGCAGCTTACGGGGGGAAGACTATGGCTACACCTTC.